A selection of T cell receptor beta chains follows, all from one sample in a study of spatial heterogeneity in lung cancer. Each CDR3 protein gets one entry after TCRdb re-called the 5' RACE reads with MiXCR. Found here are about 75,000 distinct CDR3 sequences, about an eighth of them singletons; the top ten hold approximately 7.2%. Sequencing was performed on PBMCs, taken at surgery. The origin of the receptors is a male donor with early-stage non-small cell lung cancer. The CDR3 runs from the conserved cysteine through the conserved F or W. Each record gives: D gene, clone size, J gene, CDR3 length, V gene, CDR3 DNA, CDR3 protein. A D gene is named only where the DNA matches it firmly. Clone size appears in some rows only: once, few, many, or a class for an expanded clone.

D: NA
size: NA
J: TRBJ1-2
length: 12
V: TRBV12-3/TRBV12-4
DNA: TGTGCCAGCAGTTTAGGCGGCGGAGGCTACACCTTC
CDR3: CASSLGGGGYTF

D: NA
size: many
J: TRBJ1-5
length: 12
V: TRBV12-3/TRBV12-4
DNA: TGTGCCAGCAGTCCTGGAGGGACCCTTCAGCATTTT
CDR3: CASSPGGTLQHF

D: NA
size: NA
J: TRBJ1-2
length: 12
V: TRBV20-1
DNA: TGCAGTGCCCCCAGGCTCGAGCGGGGCTACACCTTC
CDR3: CSAPRLERGYTF

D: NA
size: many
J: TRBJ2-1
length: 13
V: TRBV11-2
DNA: TGTGCCAGCAGCTTAGGACTAGGAAATGAGCAGTTCTTC
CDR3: CASSLGLGNEQFF

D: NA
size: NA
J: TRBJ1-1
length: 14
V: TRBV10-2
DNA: TGCGCCAGCAGTGAGTTAGGGAGGGACACTGAAGCTTTCTTT
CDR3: CASSELGRDTEAFF

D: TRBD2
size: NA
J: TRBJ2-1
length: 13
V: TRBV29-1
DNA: TGCAGCGTCGCCGGGACTAGTCTCAATGAGCAGTTCTTC
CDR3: CSVAGTSLNEQFF

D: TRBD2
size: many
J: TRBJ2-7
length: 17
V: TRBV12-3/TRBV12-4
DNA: TGTGCCAGCAGCCCGACTAGCGGGAGGGCCCGGGGCCACGAGCAGTACTTC
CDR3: CASSPTSGRARGHEQYF

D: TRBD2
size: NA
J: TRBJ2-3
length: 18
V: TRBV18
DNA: TGTGCCAGCTCACCAATGTCCCTAGCGGGATCCCGTACAGATACGCAGTATTTT
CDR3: CASSPMSLAGSRTDTQYF

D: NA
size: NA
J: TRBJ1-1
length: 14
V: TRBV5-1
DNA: TGCGCCAGCAGCTTAACGGACGGCGTCACTGAAGCTTTCTTT
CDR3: CASSLTDGVTEAFF

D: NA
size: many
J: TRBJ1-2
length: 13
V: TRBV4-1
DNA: TGCGCCAGCAGCCAAAACAGGGACTATGGCTACACCTTC
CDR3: CASSQNRDYGYTF

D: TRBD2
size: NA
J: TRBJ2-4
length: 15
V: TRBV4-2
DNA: TGTGCCAGCAGCCAAGAATGGACCGGGGGGAACATTCAGTACTTC
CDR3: CASSQEWTGGNIQYF

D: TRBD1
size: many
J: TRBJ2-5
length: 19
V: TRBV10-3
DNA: TGTGCCATCAGTGAGTCAGCCGGGACAGGGGGTCTGCACCGGGAGACCCAGTACTTC
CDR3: CAISESAGTGGLHRETQYF

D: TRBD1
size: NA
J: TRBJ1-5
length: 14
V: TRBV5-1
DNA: TGCGCCAGCAGCTCCGGACAGGGAGCAGGGCCCCAGCATTTT
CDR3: CASSSGQGAGPQHF

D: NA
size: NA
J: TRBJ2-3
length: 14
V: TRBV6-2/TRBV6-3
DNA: TGTGCCAGCAGTTACATCCTCGGCACAGATACGCAGTATTTT
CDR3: CASSYILGTDTQYF

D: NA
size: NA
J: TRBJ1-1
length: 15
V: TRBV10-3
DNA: TGTGCCATCAGTAGGACCAGACAGGAGAACACTGAAGCTTTCTTT
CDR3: CAISRTRQENTEAFF

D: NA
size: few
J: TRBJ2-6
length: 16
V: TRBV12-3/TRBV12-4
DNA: TGTGCCAGCAGCCACATGGCGGGGAGTGGGGCCAACGTCCTGACTTTC
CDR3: CASSHMAGSGANVLTF

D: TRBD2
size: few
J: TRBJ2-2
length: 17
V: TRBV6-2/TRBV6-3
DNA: TGTGCCAGCGCCCTTGGGCTAGCGGGAGTGAGGGGCGGGGAGCTGTTTTTT
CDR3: CASALGLAGVRGGELFF

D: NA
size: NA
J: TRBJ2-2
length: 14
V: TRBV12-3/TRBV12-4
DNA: TGTGCCAGCAGTTTGCAAGGGAGCGCCGGGGAGCTGTTTTTT
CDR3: CASSLQGSAGELFF

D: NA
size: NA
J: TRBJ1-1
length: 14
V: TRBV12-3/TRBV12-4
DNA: TGTGCCAGCAGTTTATCGGGCCTGAACACTGAAGCTTTCTTT
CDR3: CASSLSGLNTEAFF